These T cell receptor beta chains were read from a single sample in a study of cytomegalovirus exposure and HLA in healthy donors. Only in-frame clones appear in the TCRdb table, and some are missing; sequencing was by immunoSEQ multiplex PCR. Of 100,000 to 150,000 clones listed, around 80% were seen once; the top ten hold roughly an eighth. The sequencing input was PBMCs. These receptors were taken from a woman aged 55-69 years in good health and CMV-seropositive. Both conserved end residues are part of each CDR3. The order of the fields is V gene, J gene, clone size, D gene, CDR3 protein, CDR3 DNA. A D gene is named only where the DNA matches it firmly. For some rows the clone size is stated as once, few or many, or as a class when expanded; others skip it.

TRBV7-2	TRBJ2-1	.	TRBD1	CASTDRSEQFF	TGTGCCAGTACGGACAGGAGTGAGCAGTTCTTC
TRBV9	TRBJ2-1	few	.	CASSVGGRQYNEQFF	TGTGCCAGCAGCGTAGGGGGCCGCCAGTACAATGAGCAGTTCTTC
TRBV29-1	TRBJ1-3	.	.	CSVDPKRGSGNTIYF	TGCAGCGTTGACCCCAAGAGGGGGTCTGGAAACACCATATATTTT
TRBV21-1	TRBJ2-7	.	.	CASRGYSDEQYF	TGTGCCAGCCGGGGTTATTCGGACGAGCAGTACTTC
TRBV19	TRBJ1-5	.	TRBD1	CASSPRQGQSQPQHF	TGTGCCAGTAGTCCCCGACAGGGACAATCGCAGCCCCAGCATTTT
TRBV5-1	TRBJ1-2	.	.	CASSLAPGGGAKAF	TGCGCCAGCAGCTTGGCCCCAGGTGGGGGGGCTAAAGCCTTC
TRBV7-6	TRBJ2-1	few	.	CASSGYRRSYSEQFF	TGTGCCAGCAGCGGCTACAGGCGAAGTTACAGTGAGCAGTTCTTC
TRBV5-4	TRBJ2-7	.	TRBD1	CASSPKDRGGSYEQYF	TGTGCCAGCAGCCCCAAGGACAGGGGAGGCTCCTACGAGCAGTACTTC
TRBV5-4	TRBJ2-7	.	.	CASSRGGAQPYEQYF	TGTGCCAGCAGCCGGGGCGGGGCGCAGCCCTACGAGCAGTACTTC
TRBV16	TRBJ2-7	.	TRBD1	CASRPDRGLYEQYF	TGTGCCAGCAGACCGGACAGGGGGTTGTACGAGCAGTACTTC
TRBV14	TRBJ2-6	.	TRBD1	CASSQGDRGLWANVLTF	TGTGCCAGCAGCCAGGGGGACAGGGGGCTGTGGGCCAACGTCCTGACTTTC
TRBV5-4	TRBJ2-7	.	TRBD2	CASRGGTSAAYEQYF	TGTGCCAGCAGGGGTGGGACTAGCGCGGCCTACGAGCAGTACTTC
TRBV2	TRBJ2-3	few	TRBD2	CASSRGTSGRSDTQYF	TGTGCCAGCTCCAGGGGGACTAGCGGGAGGTCAGATACGCAGTATTTT
TRBV9	TRBJ2-1	.	TRBD1	CASSVEDRVGDEQFF	TGTGCCAGCAGCGTAGAGGACAGGGTTGGGGATGAGCAGTTCTTC
TRBV11-2	TRBJ1-2	.	TRBD1	CASSLAPQGALSYTF	TGTGCCAGCAGCTTAGCCCCCCAGGGGGCGCTTAGCTACACCTTC
TRBV30	TRBJ1-2	.	TRBD1	CAWSVPGTGGAFNGYTF	TGTGCCTGGAGTGTACCAGGGACAGGGGGCGCGTTCAATGGCTACACCTTC
TRBV5-1	TRBJ2-5	.	.	CASSLFPQGEEETQYF	TGCGCCAGCAGCTTGTTCCCCCAGGGTGAGGAGGAGACCCAGTACTTC
TRBV4-2	TRBJ2-7	.	.	CASSQAAGQNYEQYF	TGTGCCAGCAGCCAAGCGGCGGGACAGAATTACGAGCAGTACTTC
TRBV2	TRBJ1-6	.	.	CASNRLDNSPLHF	TGTGCCAGCAACAGGTTGGATAATTCACCCCTCCACTTT
TRBV7-2	TRBJ2-1	.	TRBD2	CASSFLGTSGINEQFF	TGTGCCAGCAGTTTCCTCGGGACTAGCGGGATAAATGAGCAGTTCTTC
TRBV5-6	TRBJ1-2	few	.	CASSLNMLDSYGYTF	TGTGCCAGCAGCTTGAATATGTTGGACAGCTATGGCTACACCTTC
TRBV28	TRBJ1-2	.	TRBD1	CASSFPGQGAKGYTF	TGTGCCAGCAGTTTCCCGGGACAGGGGGCGAAAGGCTACACCTTC
TRBV30	TRBJ2-1	.	.	CAWSVISGEQFF	TGTGCCTGGAGTGTAATCTCGGGTGAGCAGTTCTTC
TRBV6-5	TRBJ1-1	.	.	CASTGVTEAFF	TGTGCCAGCACCGGGGTCACTGAAGCTTTCTTT
TRBV5-4	TRBJ2-7	.	TRBD1	CASSFREQGVSYEQYF	TGTGCCAGCAGCTTCCGTGAGCAGGGGGTCTCCTACGAGCAGTACTTC
TRBV5-1	TRBJ2-1	.	TRBD2	CASSLWGVAGGSNEQFF	TGCGCCAGCAGCTTGTGGGGTGTAGCGGGAGGGAGCAATGAGCAGTTCTTC
TRBV14	TRBJ2-2	.	.	CASSQDLNTGELFF	TGTGCCAGCAGCCAAGATCTGAACACCGGGGAGCTGTTTTTT
TRBV5-6	TRBJ1-2	.	TRBD1	CASSLEVRGNGYTF	TGTGCCAGCAGCTTGGAAGTCAGGGGGAATGGCTACACCTTC
TRBV5-1	TRBJ2-7	.	TRBD1	CASSLGGTGRSYEQYF	TGCGCCAGCAGCTTGGGCGGGACAGGGCGCTCCTACGAGCAGTACTTC
TRBV6-7	TRBJ1-2	few	.	CASSYSKAQGTGSHGYTF	TGTGCCAGCAGTTACTCGAAGGCTCAAGGCACAGGGAGTCATGGCTACACCTTC
TRBV9	TRBJ2-7	.	TRBD2	CASSVGTSFSYEQYF	TGTGCCAGCAGCGTAGGGACTAGCTTCTCCTACGAGCAGTACTTC
TRBV5-6	TRBJ2-7	.	TRBD2	CASSHSGSGRGEQYF	TGTGCCAGCAGCCATAGCGGGAGCGGCAGGGGCGAGCAGTACTTC
TRBV6-1	TRBJ2-7	.	TRBD1	CASSGGQVYEQYF	TGTGCCAGCAGTGGGGGACAGGTCTACGAGCAGTACTTC
TRBV11-2	TRBJ1-3	few	.	CASSLTGSGNTIYF	TGTGCCAGCAGCTTGACAGGCTCTGGAAACACCATATATTTT
TRBV5-1	TRBJ2-4	.	.	CASSLTGSGNIQYF	TGCGCCAGCAGCTTGACGGGGAGCGGAAACATTCAGTACTTC
TRBV18	TRBJ1-2	.	.	CASSPPRGTNYGYTF	TGTGCCAGCTCACCACCGCGGGGTACTAACTATGGCTACACCTTC
TRBV9	TRBJ2-3	.	.	CASKPSDASDTQYF	TGTGCCAGCAAACCCTCTGATGCGAGCGATACGCAGTATTTT
TRBV9	TRBJ2-7	.	TRBD2	CASSVGLSAGATYEQYF	TGTGCCAGCAGCGTAGGGCTTTCAGCGGGAGCAACCTACGAGCAGTACTTC
TRBV5-4	TRBJ1-1	.	.	CASSLWAGKGAEAFF	TGTGCCAGCAGCTTGTGGGCAGGGAAGGGGGCTGAAGCTTTCTTT
TRBV5-4	TRBJ2-7	.	.	CASSPPPPSYEQYF	TGTGCCAGCAGCCCTCCCCCCCCTAGCTACGAGCAGTACTTC
TRBV6-5	TRBJ1-1	.	.	CASTEGRGSTEAFF	TGTGCCAGCACTGAGGGGAGGGGCAGCACTGAAGCTTTCTTT
TRBV19	TRBJ1-2	once	TRBD1	CASSRFQGQGLYGYTF	TGTGCCAGTAGTAGATTCCAGGGACAGGGACTTTATGGCTACACCTTC